Following are 2 T cell receptor beta chains from one sample sequenced in a study of T cell clonotyping in hematopoietic cell transplantation. Time point indicated: recipient sample about 28 days before transplant, after cytoreduction. The assay was immunoSEQ multiplex PCR, and TCRdb's table has in-frame clones only and misses some. The top ten clones hold around a third of a sample with thousands of clones, roughly 84% of them seen once. Here the sequenced sample was peripheral blood mononuclear cells, taken before stem cell transplant. The receptors were sampled from a man aged 60 to 75 with acute myeloid leukemia. Some clones in this sample may be carry-over from other donors' samples.

The rearrangement uses TRBV25-1 and TRBJ1-2; TRBD1 aligns across 7 bases. CDR1 is MGHDK and CDR2 is SYGVNS in the germline V gene. V shed 1 base, J shed 7 bases, and the junction held 6 bases outside the gene matches. The CDR3 runs to 14 residues. The DNA for the CDR3 is TGTGCCAGCAGTGAATTTGAGACAGGGCTTGGCTACACCTTC. Translation gives CASSEFETGLGYTF.

The chain uses TRBV5-1 and TRBJ1-2; maybe TRBD1 (5 bases). The V end lost 0 bases, the J end lost 6 bases, and 12 bases lay between the germline ends. Germline CDR1 reads SGHRS; CDR2 reads YFSETQ. This CDR3 has 14 amino acids. For the CDR3, the DNA is TGCGCCAGCAGCTTGGGAGGGGCCCCGGATGGCTACACCTTC. Translating it yields CASSLGGAPDGYTF.